Listed below are T cell receptor beta chains from one sample, sequenced in a study of CD8 T cells in Susac syndrome. From the immunoSEQ multiplex PCR reads, TCRdb called clonotypes with MiXCR, one entry per CDR3 protein. The table lists under 200,000 distinct CDR3 sequences, 90% to 95% of them singletons. Sequenced input: CD4+ T cells from PBMCs. The origin of the receptors is a human donor with Susac syndrome. Each CDR3 is given with its conserved first and last residue. D genes are given only for firm matches. Clone size is not always given. Where it is, it says once, few, many or a class for expanded clones.

j_gene,v_gene,d_gene,abundance,CDR3aa,CDR3nt
TRBJ1-5,TRBV10-2,TRBD1,NA,CASSEPGQGAYQPQHF,TGCGCCAGCAGTGAGCCGGGACAGGGGGCTTATCAGCCCCAGCATTTT
TRBJ1-3,TRBV10-3,NA,NA,CAISPLSRASGNTIYF,TGTGCCATCAGTCCCCTGAGCAGGGCATCTGGAAACACCATATATTTT
TRBJ1-2,TRBV20-1,NA,NA,CSARAPEWSHGYTF,TGCAGTGCTAGAGCCCCGGAGTGGAGTCATGGCTACACCTTC
TRBJ2-5,TRBV20-1,NA,NA,CSARDGIGRETQYF,TGCAGTGCTAGAGACGGGATTGGGCGGGAGACCCAGTACTTC
TRBJ2-7,TRBV6-1,NA,NA,CASSEFVGAQQYF,TGTGCCAGCAGTGAGTTTGTGGGGGCCCAGCAGTACTTC
TRBJ1-5,TRBV5-1,TRBD1,NA,CASSPGQGEGTQHF,TGCGCCAGCAGCCCGGGTCAGGGGGAGGGGACCCAGCATTTT
TRBJ1-2,TRBV5-1,NA,once,CASSLAPGTVYGYTF,TGCGCCAGCAGCTTGGCCCCCGGGACGGTCTATGGCTACACCTTC
TRBJ2-5,TRBV5-4,TRBD1,NA,CASSPGQGEVETQYF,TGTGCCAGCAGCCCAGGACAGGGGGAGGTGGAGACCCAGTACTTC
TRBJ2-3,TRBV7-9,TRBD2,NA,CASTPGGGHLADTQYF,TGTGCCAGCACCCCCGGGGGGGGACATCTGGCAGATACGCAGTATTTT
TRBJ2-7,TRBV20-1,NA,NA,CSARTGRTEQYF,TGCAGTGCTAGGACCGGACGGACCGAGCAGTACTTC
TRBJ2-6,TRBV12-3/TRBV12-4,NA,NA,CASSFAASGANVLTF,TGTGCCAGCAGTTTTGCGGCCTCTGGGGCCAACGTCCTGACTTTC
TRBJ1-1,TRBV2,TRBD1,once,CASTATGGPEAFF,TGTGCCAGCACCGCGACAGGGGGACCTGAAGCTTTCTTT
TRBJ2-1,TRBV2,TRBD2,NA,CASRGTSGGASEQFF,TGTGCCAGCAGGGGGACTAGCGGGGGGGCTAGTGAGCAGTTCTTC